The sample holds one count of the clone carrying this T cell receptor beta chain. These data belong to a study of blood T cell repertoires in COVID-19. The wider study: Samples of COVID-19 (acute and convalescent) were obtained from the United States, Italy and Spain.

Measured with immunoSEQ multiplex PCR; TCRdb has only the in-frame clones, and not every one. The table has about 140,000 clones, just under 90% seen once; the top ten hold 8.6%. CDR3 size: 16 residues. V was pared by 6 bases and J by 5 bases, with 19 bases between. Germline lookup yields CDR1 KGHDR and CDR2 SFDVKD. The TCR sequence derives from a woman aged 45-65 years with active or convalescent COVID-19. This chain uses TRBV24-1 with TRBJ2-1, with a tentative D call TRBD1 (6 bases). Sequenced material: peripheral blood. The CDR3: CATSTGRGMNDNEQFF. CDR3 sequence (DNA): TGTGCCACCAGTACCGGAAGGGGGATGAACGACAATGAGCAGTTCTTC.